The TCR beta chain under discussion was sequenced for a study of blood T cell repertoires in COVID-19. Across the study: Some COVID-19 samples were acute and others convalescent; all came from the United States, Italy and Spain. From T cells, B-cell-depleted T cells, or PBMCs came the material, which was cDNA or gDNA.

CDR3 length: 13 residues. V was pared by 1 base and J by 7 bases, with 8 bases between. The germline gives CDR1 SNHLY, CDR2 FYNNEI. Per the original methods: Reference gene primer amplification gave nucleated cell count estimates. Here immunoSEQ multiplex PCR was the method, and the copy in TCRdb shows in-frame clones only, minus some. The DNA was the basis for D and trimming; V, J and clone size are from that table. The sample records roughly 99,000 clones, approximately 84% being singletons. The TCR sequence derives from an elderly woman with acute or convalescent COVID-19. The sequenced sample was peripheral blood. The chain carries TRBV2 and TRBJ1-5; D gene ambiguous. CDR3 amino acids: CASSEGPRQPQHF. CDR3 nucleotide sequence: TGTGCCAGCAGTGAAGGCCCCCGGCAGCCCCAGCATTTT.